Below are 27 T cell receptor beta chains sequenced from a single sample in a study of T cells expressing NK-cell markers. One entry per CDR3 protein, without DNA, is what TCRdb gives after re-calling the 5' RACE reads. This listing includes approximately 550,000 distinct CDR3 sequences. Sequenced input: blood T cells: a sorted CD56 or NKG2C T cell subset, CD4+ or CD8+ T cells, or bulk PBMC T cells (not recorded which). These receptors were obtained from a young man in good health.

J is TRBJ1-3 and V is TRBV9; lacking DNA, the TRBD1 call made by TCRdb goes unchecked. Germline V gives CDR1 SGDLS, CDR2 YYNGEE. There are 14 residues in the CDR3. CDR3 sequence reads: CASGAGLAGNTIYF.

The J gene is TRBJ2-1, the V gene TRBV24-1; TCRdb calls TRBD1, which cannot be checked without DNA. Per the germline V gene, CDR1 is KGHDR and CDR2 is SFDVKD. The CDR3 is 15 residues long. The CDR3 protein is CATSFSGGAQDEQFF.

CDR3 in amino acids: CASGPTWEPYEQYF. The chain joins TRBV6-1 to TRBJ2-7; TCRdb's assignment of TRBD2 cannot be checked, as there is no DNA. CDR3 length: 14 amino acids. Germline CDR1 MNHNS, CDR2 SASEGT.

J is TRBJ2-7 and V is TRBV6-5; absent DNA, TCRdb's TRBD1 call cannot be checked. Germline CDR1 reads MNHEY; CDR2 reads SVGAGI. The CDR3 totals 16 residues. The CDR3: CASSYGSRGFAYEQYF.

The chain is built from TRBV12-5 and TRBJ2-1; TCRdb picks TRBD2, but there is no DNA to check that call. The CDR3 totals 17 residues. CDR1 and CDR2 from the germline V gene are LGHNT and FRNRAP. The CDR3 loop is CASGLVPSGDSYNEQFF.

The chain carries TRBV10-3 and TRBJ2-3. The germline gives CDR1 ENHRY, CDR2 SYGVKD. CDR3 length: 13 amino acids. The CDR3 loop is CAIGSVGTDTQYF.

The chain couples TRBV27 to TRBJ2-3; TCRdb returns TRBD1, unconfirmable since there is no DNA. Germline V gene lookup returns CDR1 MNHEY and CDR2 SMNVEV (reference sequence). This CDR3 has 16 amino acids. CDR3 sequence reads: CASTFLQGDGTDTQYF.

The V call is TRBV11-3, the J call TRBJ2-1; TCRdb's assignment of TRBD2 cannot be checked, as there is no DNA. This CDR3 spans 21 amino acids. Germline V CDR1 and CDR2: SGHNT, YENEEA. The CDR3 is CASSLGASGRIKDPSYNEQFF.

The genes are TRBV27 and TRBJ2-7. This CDR3 comprises 12 residues. From germline, CDR1 is MNHEY and CDR2 SMNVEV (reference sequence). The CDR3 loop is CASRRDLYEQYF.

This chain joins TRBV7-2 and TRBJ2-4. Germline V gene data show CDR1 as SGHTA and CDR2 as FQGNSA. The CDR3 totals 13 residues. The CDR3 sequence: CASSLGFENIQYF.

The gene calls are TRBV12-3 or TRBV12-4 and TRBJ2-1; with no DNA, the TCRdb D assignment of TRBD2 cannot be verified. The CDR3 runs 16 residues. The CDR3 sequence is CASSSPIQRGLNEQFF.

The rearrangement uses TRBV5-1 and TRBJ1-3; TCRdb designates TRBD1, a call that cannot be tested without DNA. Germline V gene sequence: CDR1 SGHRS, CDR2 YFSETQ. The CDR3 runs 13 residues. This chain's CDR3 is CASSWTVGHTIYF.

The chain joins TRBV20-1 to TRBJ1-1. CDR1 is DFQATT and CDR2 is SNEGSKA in the germline V gene (reference sequence). The length of the CDR3 is 14 residues. The CDR3 sequence: CSARSPIEDTEAFF.

This rearrangement joins TRBV7-9 to TRBJ2-5. The germline V gene has CDR1 SEHNR and CDR2 FQNEAQ (reference sequence). The CDR3 covers 15 residues. Here the CDR3 reads CASSISGVPQETQYF.

The chain combines TRBV6-2 or TRBV6-3 with TRBJ2-7; TCRdb's D gene call, TRBD1, goes unchecked for lack of DNA. The CDR3 loop spans 15 amino acids. Germline-derived CDR1 and CDR2 are MNHEY and SVGEGT. This CDR3 is CASSQLRDRVYEQYF.

The chain recombines TRBV20-1 with TRBJ1-5. The CDR3 sequence is 15 residues long. CDR1 and CDR2 (germline): DFQATT, SNEGSKA (reference sequence). CDR3: CSASPGLTPNQPQHF.

This CDR3 is CATGTGLVGDTGELFF. The chain carries TRBV19 and TRBJ2-2; with no DNA, the TCRdb D assignment of TRBD1 cannot be verified. CDR3 length equals 16 residues. Germline CDR1 is LNHDA and CDR2 is SQIVND (reference sequence).

The chain employs TRBV4-3 and TRBJ2-5; TCRdb proposes TRBD1, but this gene call is untestable without DNA. CDR3 size: 19 residues. Germline V gene data show CDR1 as LGHNA and CDR2 as YSLEER. The chain's CDR3 is CASSQGGPRRTPIGETQYF.

The rearrangement uses TRBV12-3 or TRBV12-4 and TRBJ1-3; TCRdb outputs TRBD1, but without DNA this stays unchecked. The length of the CDR3 is 16 residues. The CDR3 protein is CASSTSGGDGGNTIYF.

The chain has TRBV6-2 or TRBV6-3 and TRBJ2-1; the D call of TRBD2 rests on TCRdb alone, since no DNA is present to check it. Germline V CDR1 and CDR2: MNHEY, SVGEGT. The CDR3 totals 16 residues. The CDR3 reads CASSYHKAGLSNEQFF.

The chain is built from TRBV3-1 and TRBJ2-1; without DNA, the TCRdb call of TRBD1 cannot be checked. Germline CDR1 is LGHDT and CDR2 is YNNKEL (reference sequence). CDR3 length: 17 amino acids. This chain's CDR3 is CASSQDPYRGLYNEQFF.

V gene TRBV4-1 combines with J gene TRBJ2-5. Germline V gives CDR1 MGHRA, CDR2 YSYEKL. The CDR3 runs to 12 residues. The CDR3 spells CASSQDWKTQYF.

The chain uses TRBV7-9 and TRBJ2-7; lacking DNA, the TRBD1 call made by TCRdb goes unchecked. Germline V gene lookup returns CDR1 SEHNR and CDR2 FQNEAQ (reference sequence). The CDR3 loop spans 16 amino acids. This CDR3 reads CASSPPGQGVPYEQYF.

The chain recombines TRBV4-2 with TRBJ2-1. The CDR3 totals 17 residues. The germline CDR1 and CDR2 sequences are LGHNA and YNFKEQ. CDR3 region: CASSQGQSRRLYNEQFF.

The rearrangement joins TRBV7-9 to TRBJ1-5. Germline CDR1 is SEHNR and CDR2 is FQNEAQ (reference sequence). The CDR3 covers 14 residues. The CDR3 here is CASSPGGFNQPQHF.

CDR3 sequence: CASSLGSSGYEQYF. The V and J genes are TRBV28 and TRBJ2-7; TCRdb selects TRBD2, and the lack of DNA leaves this call unchecked. This CDR3 region has 14 residues. Germline CDR1 is MDHEN and CDR2 is SYDVKM.

This chain joins TRBV29-1 and TRBJ1-1; the TRBD1 assignment by TCRdb is unverifiable without DNA. The CDR3 totals 13 residues. CDR1 and CDR2 (germline): SQVTM, ANQGSEA. CDR3 region: CSVPGQSNTEAFF.